The source of this T cell receptor beta chain is a study of T-cell reconstitution after alpha-beta-depleted transplantation in children. The study's findings and limits: Several hundred rapidly expanded clones from non-depleted graft cells reportedly supplied alpha-beta T cells about two months post-transplant. One year after transplant, T-cell counts and diversity came mostly from newly produced T cells. TCRbeta diversity was high at day 60 in some patients (a result of surviving recipient T cells and thymic progenitors).

This clonotype was recorded many times. Its antigen is undetermined. Molecular barcoding with unique molecular identifiers was used for the TCRbeta library. TCRdb re-derived calls from the PCR reads in MiXCR, one entry per CDR3 protein. The sample lists approximately 230,000 distinct CDR3 sequences, more than 20% seen once, with about 2.5% in the top ten. The material was PBMCs, obtained before TCRalphabeta/CD19-depleted stem cell transplant. This clonotype originated in a girl aged 2-10 years with Fanconi anemia, due to receive a stem cell transplant.

CDR3 residues: CATSATTGLEAFF. The CDR3, as DNA: TGTGCCACCAGTGCAACCACCGGTCTTGAAGCTTTCTTT. The chain is built from TRBV24-1 and TRBJ1-1, with D unclear. The CDR3 totals 13 residues. Germline CDR1 and CDR2: KGHDR and SFDVKD. V was cut by 5 bases and J by 7 bases, with 13 bases left in between.